These 15 T cell receptor beta chains came from one sample sequenced in a study of blood T cell repertoires in COVID-19. Repertoires were generated with immunoSEQ multiplex PCR, while TCRdb's copy carries only in-frame clones and drops some. The table lists under 25,000 clones, 65% to 90% of them singletons, with 48% in the top ten. Sequenced sample: peripheral blood. The receptor set was obtained from a man between 70 and 80 years old with acute or convalescent COVID-19.

The gene calls are TRBV29-1 and TRBJ1-2, with 9 nucleotides matching TRBD1. The CDR3 loop spans 14 amino acids. V was pared by 5 bases and J by 7 bases, with 11 bases of the junction left unmatched. Germline V gene data show CDR1 as SQVTM and CDR2 as ANQGSEA. CDR3 loop: CSVTGGGFTRGYTF. The DNA of the CDR3 is TGCAGCGTTACAGGGGGCGGATTTACTCGTGGCTACACCTTC.

This clone was found once. The V and J genes are TRBV30 and TRBJ1-6, with no clear D. CDR3 size: 16 residues. V lost 0 bases and J lost 0, with 9 bases in between. Germline V gives CDR1 GTSNPN, CDR2 SVGIG (reference sequence). The DNA of the CDR3 is TGTGCCTGGAGTGTACCGCTGAGCTCCTATAATTCACCCCTCCACTTT. Translated: CAWSVPLSSYNSPLHF.

This clone was found a few times. This chain links TRBV10-3 with TRBJ2-5, with 7 bases matching TRBD2. V shed 2 bases, J shed 4 bases, and the junction held 4 bases outside the gene matches. The length of the CDR3 is 14 residues. Germline assignment: CDR1 ENHRY and CDR2 SYGVKD. Here the CDR3 DNA reads TGTGCCATCAGTGAGGAAGCGGGATCAGAGACCCAGTACTTC. Its protein is CAISEEAGSETQYF.

This sequence joins TRBV5-4 and TRBJ1-2; 12 bases match TRBD1. Losses at the gene ends were 2 bases for V and 2 bases for J; bases not matched to a gene: 1. CDR3 length: 15 amino acids. Germline assignment: CDR1 SGHNT and CDR2 YYREEE (reference sequence). The CDR3 region is CASSLGTGGNYGYTF. DNA of the CDR3: TGTGCCAGCAGCTTAGGGACAGGGGGCAACTATGGCTACACCTTC.

The rearrangement joins TRBV7-8 to TRBJ1-5, with TRBD1 matching 7 bases. Germline-derived CDR1 and CDR2 are SGHVS and FQNEAQ. The junction had 8 bases not matched to a gene; V was cut back by 7 bases and J by 5 bases. The CDR3 length is 14 residues. CDR3 protein: CASKTGQRDQPQHF. CDR3 DNA sequence: TGTGCCAGCAAAACGGGACAGCGAGATCAGCCCCAGCATTTT.

V gene TRBV4-1 combines with J gene TRBJ2-5, with 14 bases aligning to TRBD2. The V gene end was trimmed by 3 bases and the J gene end by 4 bases; junction bases not matched to a gene: 10. Germline V gene sequence: CDR1 MGHRA, CDR2 YSYEKL. This CDR3 spans 18 amino acids. CDR3 in amino acids: CASSQWTSGGIRGETQYF. The CDR3, as DNA: TGCGCCAGCAGCCAGTGGACTAGCGGGGGGATTCGGGGAGAGACCCAGTACTTC.

The chain combines TRBV6-1 with TRBJ2-3; D call uncertain. The CDR3 has 14 residues. Germline CDR1 and CDR2: MNHNS and SASEGT. The V end lost 3 bases, the J end lost 5 bases, and 12 bases lay between the germline ends. CDR3 DNA sequence: TGTGCCAGCAGTGACAGTCCAACGGGAGATACGCAGTATTTT. As protein: CASSDSPTGDTQYF.

V gene TRBV9 combines with J gene TRBJ2-2; TRBD2 matches at 12 bases. Trimming cost V 0 bases and J 2 bases; bases outside gene matches: 2. This CDR3 contains 17 residues. From germline, CDR1 is SGDLS and CDR2 YYNGEE. Here the CDR3 reads CASSVGLAGANTGELFF. The CDR3 coding sequence is TGTGCCAGCAGCGTAGGACTAGCGGGAGCCAACACCGGGGAGCTGTTTTTT.

The chain employs TRBV11-2 and TRBJ2-2; 8 bases match TRBD1. J was trimmed by 7 bases and V by 4 bases; bases with no gene match: 11. CDR3 length: 16 residues. The germline V gene has CDR1 SGHAT and CDR2 FQNNGV. CDR3 sequence (DNA): TGTGCCAGCAGCTATGATCCTAGCGACAGGGGCGGGGAGCTGTTTTTT. Its translation is CASSYDPSDRGGELFF.

The chain carries TRBV6-5 and TRBJ2-7; D is uncertain. The CDR3 has 15 residues. Germline V gives CDR1 MNHEY, CDR2 SVGAGI. Trimming took off 8 bases at V and 4 bases at J, with 21 bases between the two ends. The CDR3 DNA is TGTGCCAGCCTGTCACAGATAGGTATAGAATACGAGCAGTACTTC. Its protein is CASLSQIGIEYEQYF.

CDR3 in amino acids: CASSLSGNYGYTF. CDR3 DNA sequence: TGTGCCAGCAGTTTGTCAGGGAACTATGGCTACACCTTC. This chain joins TRBV6-5 and TRBJ1-2, with D possibly being TRBD1 (5 bases). CDR1 and CDR2 from the germline V gene are MNHEY and SVGAGI. The germline V and J ends were trimmed by 4 bases and 2 bases, with 8 bases remaining between them. The CDR3 contains 13 residues.

This clone was observed a few times. This chain connects TRBV5-5 to TRBJ1-3, with D possibly TRBD1 on 6 matching bases. V lost 3 bases and J 0 bases, leaving 10 bases between the germline ends. This CDR3 comprises 15 residues. Germline assignment: CDR1 SGHKS and CDR2 YYEKEE (reference sequence). The CDR3, as DNA: TGTGCCAGCAGCTGGCAGGACAGCTCTGGAAACACCATATATTTT. Translated: CASSWQDSSGNTIYF.

This rearrangement joins TRBV18 to TRBJ2-2; tentative D call: TRBD1 (6 bases). CDR3 length: 14 residues. CDR1 and CDR2 from the germline V gene are KGHSH and LQKENI. The germline V and J ends were trimmed by 2 bases and 7 bases, with 11 bases remaining between them. Written as DNA, the CDR3 is TGTGCCAGCTCACCAGGACAGTGGAACGGGGAGCTGTTTTTT. Translated, it gives CASSPGQWNGELFF.

Only one count was recorded for this clone. The V and J genes are TRBV7-8 and TRBJ1-3; unclear D gene. There are 15 residues in the CDR3. V lost 8 bases to trimming and J lost 3 bases, with 17 bases between them. Germline CDR1 and CDR2: SGHVS and FQNEAQ. Here the CDR3 reads CASGFIQPNGNTIYF. The CDR3 bases are TGTGCCAGCGGATTTATACAGCCAAATGGAAACACCATATATTTT. The whole variable domain, filled in from reference TRBV7-8 and TRBJ1-3, reads GAGVSQSPRYKVAKRGQDVALRCDPISGHVSLFWYQQALGQGPEFLTYFQNEAQLDKSGLPSDRFFAERPEGSVSTLKIQRTQQEDSAVYLCASGFIQPNGNTIYFGEGSWLTVV.

The chain links TRBV5-1 to TRBJ2-7; 9 bases are shared with TRBD2. The length of the CDR3 is 15 residues. From germline, CDR1 is SGHRS and CDR2 YFSETQ. The V gene end was trimmed by 1 base and the J gene end by 3 bases; junction bases not matched to a gene: 5. The CDR3 region has the DNA TGCGCCAGCAGCTTGAGTAGCGGGAGTAACTACGAGCAGTACTTC. Amino acids: CASSLSSGSNYEQYF. Full variable domain (missing parts from reference TRBV5-1 and TRBJ2-7): KAGVTQTPRYLIKTRGQQVTLSCSPISGHRSVSWYQQTPGQGLQFLFEYFSETQRNKGNFPGRFSGRQFSNSRSEMNVSTLELGDSALYLCASSLSSGSNYEQYFGPGTRLTVT.